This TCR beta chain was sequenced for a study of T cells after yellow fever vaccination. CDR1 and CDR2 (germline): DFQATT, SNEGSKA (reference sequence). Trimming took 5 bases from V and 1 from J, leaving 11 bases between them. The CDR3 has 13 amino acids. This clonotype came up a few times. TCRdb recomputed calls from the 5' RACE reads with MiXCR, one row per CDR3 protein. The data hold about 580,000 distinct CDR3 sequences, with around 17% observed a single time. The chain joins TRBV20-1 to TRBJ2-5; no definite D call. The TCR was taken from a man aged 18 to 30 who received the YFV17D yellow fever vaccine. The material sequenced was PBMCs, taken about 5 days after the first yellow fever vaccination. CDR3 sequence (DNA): TGCAGTGCTCACGTCCGTACCCAAGAGACCCAGTACTTC. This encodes CSAHVRTQETQYF.